A single sample is the source of the 29 T cell receptor beta chains below, sequenced in a study of molecular identifiers for immune sequencing clone quantification. TCRdb used MiXCR to reprocess the PCR reads, holding one entry per CDR3 protein. The table lists about 630,000 distinct CDR3 sequences, around 25% of them singletons. The sample comprised naive CD8+ T cells from blood, with Jurkat cell RNA spiked in. Subset specified: FACS-sorted CD8+CD4-CCR7+CD45RA+ naive T cells. All receptors come from a human donor in good health. Some libraries in this study had Jurkat cell RNA spiked in.

This clonotype was seen a handful of times. V is TRBV12-5 and J is TRBJ2-3; 9 positions agree with TRBD2. CDR1 is LGHNT and CDR2 is FRNRAP in the germline V gene. V was pared by 1 base and J by 7 bases, with 15 bases of the junction left unmatched. This CDR3 has 18 residues. The CDR3 sequence: CASGLAGGAGGSLNTQYF. The CDR3 coding sequence is TGTGCTAGTGGTTTGGCTGGCGGGGCGGGGGGGAGTCTGAATACGCAGTATTTT.

Comment on this clonotype: This may stem from a read error, because a much larger clone lies one nucleotide away. This rearrangement joins TRBV19 to TRBJ2-3; possible D gene TRBD2, 5 bases. The germline V gene encodes CDR1 LNHDA and CDR2 SQIVND (reference sequence). V was pared by 0 bases and J by 4 bases, with 14 bases between. This CDR3 is 16 amino acids long. CDR3 nucleotides: TGTGCCAGTAGTATAGACAGCGTCAGCGGCTCAGATACGCAGTATTTT. It translates to CASSIDSVSGSDTQYF.

Only one count was recorded for this clonotype. This may come from a read error, since a much larger clone is one base off. This sequence joins TRBV4-3 and TRBJ1-5; unclear D gene. Germline CDR1 is LGHNA and CDR2 is YSLEER. The CDR3 is 15 residues long. The CDR3, as DNA: TGCGTCAGCAGCCGAGATGCCGTCAATGGTCAGCCCCAGCATTTT. Translation: CVSSRDAVNGQPQHF.

This clonotype was seen more than once but under ten times. The V call is TRBV6-2 or TRBV6-3, the J call TRBJ2-3; either TRBD1 or TRBD2 may fit D (5 bases each). Trimming stripped 6 bases from V and 2 bases from J, with 18 bases between. The CDR3 spans 16 residues. CDR1 MNHEY and CDR2 SVGEGT come from the germline V gene. The CDR3 DNA reads as TGTGCCAGCAGCGCCGGGGCCCTTTTTCTCACAGATACGCAGTATTTT. This sequence encodes CASSAGALFLTDTQYF.

To note about this clonotype: Being one base from a much bigger clone, this may be a read error. V is TRBV9 and J is TRBJ2-3, with D possibly TRBD1 on 5 matching bases. This CDR3 spans 13 amino acids. Trimming left V 7 bases short and J 1 base short, with 10 bases between. CDR1 is SGDLS and CDR2 is YYNGEE in the germline V gene. CDR3 loop: CASCATGTDTQYF. For the CDR3, the DNA is TGTGCCAGCTGCGCGACAGGCACAGATACGCAGTATTTT.

The chain has TRBV25-1 and TRBJ2-5, with TRBD1 matching 8 bases. Germline CDR1 is MGHDK and CDR2 is SYGVNS. J lost 1 base, V lost 7 bases, and 8 bases had no gene match. The CDR3 is made up of 15 amino acids. The CDR3 loop is CASNDGRGPQETQYF. DNA of the CDR3: TGTGCCAGCAATGATGGCAGGGGGCCCCAAGAGACCCAGTACTTC. Full variable domain (outside the CDR3, taken from reference TRBV25-1 and TRBJ2-5): EADIYQTPRYLVIGTGKKITLECSQTMGHDKMYWYQQDPGMELHLIHYSYGVNSTEKGDLSSESTVSRIRTEHFPLTLESARPSHTSQYLCASNDGRGPQETQYFGPGTRLLVL.

Notes on this clonotype: A much more abundant neighbour one base away suggests this may be a read error. J is TRBJ2-7 and V is TRBV10-3; a weak D match, TRBD1 (5 bases). The ends were cut back, 3 bases at V and 6 bases at J, with 15 bases in the middle. This CDR3 spans 14 amino acids. From germline, CDR1 is ENHRY and CDR2 SYGVKD. CDR3 amino acids: CAISDQAGWAEQYF. CDR3 sequence (DNA): TGTGCCATCAGTGACCAGGCAGGGTGGGCCGAGCAGTACTTC.

A few counts support this clonotype. The chain employs TRBV11-2 and TRBJ2-5; D is perhaps TRBD1 or TRBD2 (5 bases each). This CDR3 is built from 15 residues. Per the germline V gene, CDR1 is SGHAT and CDR2 is FQNNGV. The germline V and J ends were trimmed by 5 bases and 3 bases, with 16 bases remaining between them. CDR3 region: CASSTSGGTKETQYF. The DNA of the CDR3 is TGTGCCAGCAGCACAAGTGGGGGTACTAAAGAGACCCAGTACTTC. Variable domain in full (rest from reference TRBV11-2 and TRBJ2-5): EAGVAQSPRYKIIEKRQSVAFWCNPISGHATLYWYQQILGQGPKLLIQFQNNGVVDDSQLPKDRFSAERLKGVDSTLKIQPAKLEDSAVYLCASSTSGGTKETQYFGPGTRLLVL.

With respect to this clonotype: A much larger clone differs from this one at a single base, so this may be a read error. The genes are TRBV28 and TRBJ2-3; D gene unclear. This CDR3 contains 15 residues. Germline V gene data show CDR1 as MDHEN and CDR2 as SYDVKM. Trimming pared 6 bases from V and 5 bases from J, leaving 18 bases between. The CDR3: CASRGMSELVDTQYF. Written as DNA, the CDR3 is TGTGCCAGCAGGGGAATGAGTGAGCTTGTAGATACGCAGTATTTT.

This clonotype has just one count. A much larger clonotype is one base distant, so this may be a read error. The chain links TRBV30 to TRBJ2-7; D is unresolved. The V end lost 4 bases, the J end lost 6 bases, and 13 bases lay between the germline ends. The CDR3 is 12 residues long. Germline-derived CDR1 and CDR2 are GTSNPN and SVGIG (reference sequence). The CDR3 bases are TGTGCCTGGATGGGGTCATGGGGCGAGCAGTACTTC. It is translated as CAWMGSWGEQYF. The whole variable domain, remainder taken from reference TRBV30 and TRBJ2-7, is SQTIHQWPATLVQPVGSPLSLECTVEGTSNPNLYWYRQAAGRGLQLLFYSVGIGQISSEVPQNLSASRPQDRQFILSSKKLLLSDSGFYLCAWMGSWGEQYFGPGTRLTVT.

This clonotype was picked up a small number of times. The CDR3 nucleotides read TGTGCCAGCACCCCCAGGGACCAAGAGACCCAGTACTTC. Translating gives CASTPRDQETQYF. The chain employs TRBV12-3 or TRBV12-4 and TRBJ2-5; D might be TRBD1 (5 bases). The length of the CDR3 is 13 residues. Trimming removed 7 bases at V and 0 bases at J, with 9 bases between.

The CDR3 DNA reads as TGCGCCAGCAGCCAAACAGGCAGCCAATACGAGCAGTACTTC. Its translation is CASSQTGSQYEQYF. V is TRBV4-1 and J is TRBJ2-7; maybe TRBD1 (5 bases). The germline gives CDR1 MGHRA, CDR2 YSYEKL. The CDR3 loop spans 14 amino acids. Trimming pared 2 bases from V and 4 bases from J, leaving 12 bases between.

Ten or more counts support this clonotype. DNA for the CDR3: TGTGCCAGCAGTTCCAGACTGATTCCCGCGAATGAGCAGTTCTTC. Protein sequence: CASSSRLIPANEQFF. The V gene is TRBV6-2 or TRBV6-3, the J gene TRBJ2-1; D is undetermined. Trimming left V 4 bases short and J 7 bases short, with 17 bases between. Germline CDR1 MNHEY, CDR2 SVGEGT. The CDR3 length is 15 residues.

In its sample, this clonotype was seen a few times. V usage is TRBV7-6 and J usage is TRBJ2-5, with D perhaps matching TRBD2 (6 bases). The germline gives CDR1 SGHVS, CDR2 FNYEAQ. Deletions cut 2 bases from V and 0 bases from J, with 19 bases between. CDR3 size: 18 residues. The CDR3 DNA reads TGTGCCAGCAGCTTAAGACTTGATAGCGGCCGGTACCAAGAGACCCAGTACTTC. Amino acid sequence: CASSLRLDSGRYQETQYF.

This clonotype has ten or more counts. The V and J genes are TRBV5-6 and TRBJ1-1; D not resolved. The CDR3 totals 13 residues. The V gene lost 2 bases and the J gene lost 4 bases, with 9 bases spanning the gap. CDR1 and CDR2 (germline): SGHDT, YYEEEE. The CDR3 nucleotides are TGTGCCAGCAGCTTCGGAGCGGGCACTGAAGCTTTCTTT. This codes for CASSFGAGTEAFF. Variable domain in full (rest from reference TRBV5-6 and TRBJ1-1): DAGVTQSPTHLIKTRGQQVTLRCSPKSGHDTVSWYQQALGQGPQFIFQYYEEEERQRGNFPDRFSGHQFPNYSSELNVNALLLGDSALYLCASSFGAGTEAFFGQGTRLTVV.

The V call is TRBV7-9, the J call TRBJ2-7; 14 bases align to TRBD2. The V and J ends lost 2 bases and 0 bases, in that order; junction bases with no gene match: 12. Germline V gives CDR1 SEHNR, CDR2 FQNEAQ (reference sequence). There are 20 residues in the CDR3. In nucleotides, the CDR3 is TGTGCCAGCAGCTTACCGGGACTAGCGGGAGTTCGAGGCGGCTCCTACGAGCAGTACTTC. Amino acids: CASSLPGLAGVRGGSYEQYF. Full variable domain (remainder filled in from reference TRBV7-9 and TRBJ2-7): DTGVSQNPRHKITKRGQNVTFRCDPISEHNRLYWYRQTLGQGPEFLTYFQNEAQLEKSRLLSDRFSAERPKGSFSTLEIQRTEQGDSAMYLCASSLPGLAGVRGGSYEQYFGPGTRLTVT.

About this clonotype itself: One base away lies a much larger clone, so this may be a sequencing read error. This chain links TRBV6-5 with TRBJ2-7; 10 positions agree with TRBD2. This CDR3 is built from 18 residues. V lost 6 bases and J lost 3; bases outside the gene matches: 17. Per germline, CDR1 MNHEY and CDR2 SVGAGI. The DNA for the CDR3 is TGTGCCAGCAGCTCCGGGACTAGCGAGACCGAACCCAACTACGAGCAGTACTTC. Translated: CASSSGTSETEPNYEQYF.

This clonotype was picked up a small number of times. The rearrangement joins TRBV24-1 to TRBJ1-2, with 7 bases matching TRBD1. V lost 4 bases, J lost 8 bases, and 9 bases stayed unmatched. The V gene's germline CDR1 is KGHDR and CDR2 SFDVKD. The CDR3 length is 14 residues. This CDR3 is CATSERDSFSGYTF. DNA of the CDR3: TGTGCCACCAGTGAAAGGGACAGCTTTTCCGGCTACACCTTC.

The rearrangement links TRBV4-3 to TRBJ1-5; the D gene is possibly TRBD1 (5 bases). CDR3 length: 15 amino acids. V was trimmed by 0 bases and J by 7 bases, leaving 13 bases between them. From germline, CDR1 is LGHNA and CDR2 YSLEER. CDR3 loop: CASSQEAEGKQPQHF. The CDR3, as DNA: TGCGCCAGCAGCCAAGAGGCTGAGGGGAAGCAGCCCCAGCATTTT.

This clonotype was observed many times. The CDR3 reads CASSQEEASGKETQYF. The CDR3 DNA reads as TGTGCCAGCAGCCAAGAAGAGGCTAGCGGCAAAGAGACCCAGTACTTC. This rearrangement joins TRBV4-2 to TRBJ2-5; 7 positions match TRBD2. Per germline, CDR1 LGHNA and CDR2 YNFKEQ. The trim removed 0 bases at V and 3 bases at J, leaving 7 bases unmatched. This CDR3 has 16 amino acids.

This chain connects TRBV13 to TRBJ2-1; D is possibly TRBD2 (6 bases). This CDR3 comprises 12 residues. Trimming stripped 1 base from V and 12 bases from J, with 10 bases between. Germline lookup yields CDR1 PRHDT and CDR2 FYEKMQ (reference sequence). CDR3 sequence (DNA): TGTGCCAGCAGCTTAGCAGCGGGTGCGCAGTTCTTC. Translated: CASSLAAGAQFF.

There are a few counts of this clonotype. It may be a read error: a sequence one base away is much more abundant. The genes are TRBV7-2 and TRBJ1-3; unclear D gene. The CDR3 totals 15 residues. Germline assignment: CDR1 SGHTA and CDR2 FQGNSA. CDR3 nucleotides: TGTGCCGGCAGCCTGGGGATTAGCTCTGGAAACACCATATATTTT. Amino acids: CAGSLGISSGNTIYF. The full variable domain, rest sourced from reference TRBV7-2 and TRBJ1-3, is GAGVSQSPSNKVTEKGKDVELRCDPISGHTALYWYRQSLGQGLEFLIYFQGNSAPDKSGLPSDRFSAERTGGSVSTLTIQRTQQEDSAVYLCAGSLGISSGNTIYFGEGSWLTVV.

This clonotype came up a few times. The chain links TRBV5-4 to TRBJ1-2; unclear D gene. The germline V gene encodes CDR1 SGHNT and CDR2 YYREEE (reference sequence). The CDR3 contains 15 residues. The ends were cut back, 0 bases at V and 1 base at J, with 10 bases in the middle. The CDR3 is CASSLDWGYNYGYTF. The CDR3 DNA reads TGTGCCAGCAGCTTGGACTGGGGATATAACTATGGCTACACCTTC.

In regard to this clonotype: A much larger clone sits a single nucleotide away, making a read error possible. V usage is TRBV11-2 and J usage is TRBJ2-3, with 8 bases lining up with TRBD1. The CDR3 totals 17 residues. CDR1 SGHAT and CDR2 FQNNGV come from the germline V gene. The CDR3 region has the DNA TGTGTCAGCAGCTTAGATCCGGAACAGGGGGTCACAGATACGCAGTATTTT. Its protein is CVSSLDPEQGVTDTQYF.

This chain joins TRBV6-1 and TRBJ1-1, with D unresolved. This CDR3 contains 13 residues. Trimming left V 8 bases short and J 0 bases short, with 10 bases between. Germline CDR1 MNHNS, CDR2 SASEGT. The CDR3 DNA reads as TGTGCCAGCTGCTTAGCCATGAACACTGAAGCTTTCTTT. Amino acids: CASCLAMNTEAFF.

For this clonotype: This may arise from a read error, as a much more abundant clone is one base away. This CDR3 fails to terminate in the conserved phenylalanine or tryptophan, so it likely reflects a read error. The J gene is TRBJ2-5, the V gene TRBV7-9; D not resolved. The V end was cut by 5 bases, the J end by 2 bases, with 15 bases between. The CDR3 loop spans 15 amino acids. Germline CDR1 SEHNR, CDR2 FQNEAQ (reference sequence). The chain's CDR3 is CASSPAAGVQETQYL. The CDR3 nucleotides are TGTGCCAGCAGCCCCGCGGCCGGAGTTCAAGAGACCCAGTACCTC.

The CDR3 spells CASSLAGLASADTQYF. CDR3 nucleotides: TGTGCCAGCAGTTTAGCGGGACTAGCGAGTGCAGATACGCAGTATTTT. The chain links TRBV12-3 or TRBV12-4 to TRBJ2-3; the match to TRBD2 covers 10 bases. This CDR3 is built from 16 residues. V lost 0 bases to trimming and J lost 4 bases; unmatched junction nucleotides: 4.

Many counts were recorded for this clonotype. This sequence joins TRBV28 and TRBJ1-2; 7 nucleotides match TRBD1. Trimming took 7 bases from V and 4 from J; bases not matched to a gene: 3. The CDR3 runs to 12 residues. The germline gives CDR1 MDHEN, CDR2 SYDVKM. CDR3 region: CASKEGAYGYTF. DNA for the CDR3: TGTGCCAGCAAAGAGGGGGCCTATGGCTACACCTTC.

This rearrangement joins TRBV10-2 to TRBJ1-2; D uncertain. The CDR3 has 13 residues. V was cut by 5 bases and J by 6 bases, with 13 bases left in between. Germline V lookup: CDR1 WSHSY, CDR2 SAAADI. This chain's CDR3 is CASSPGVVNGYTF. The DNA for the CDR3 is TGCGCCAGCAGTCCCGGGGTAGTGAATGGCTACACCTTC.